These 3 T cell receptor beta chains came from one sample sequenced in a study of T cell repertoires in cytomegalovirus infection. TCRdb reprocessed the reads with MiXCR, giving one entry per CDR3 protein. Here the sample spans about 180,000 distinct CDR3 sequences, approximately 14% being singletons. The sequencing input was PBMCs. Every receptor here comes from a human donor in good health (CMV status not recorded). Some clones in this sample may be carry-over from other donors' samples.

The chain couples TRBV6-2 or TRBV6-3 to TRBJ2-1, with 11 nucleotides matching TRBD2. Germline V lookup: CDR1 MNHEY, CDR2 SVGEGT. The CDR3 is 17 amino acids. Trimming removed 0 bases from V and 4 bases from J; junction bases left unmatched: 5. Here the CDR3 reads CASSYSGLAGGYNEQFF. The CDR3 DNA reads TGTGCCAGCAGTTACTCGGGCCTAGCGGGGGGATACAATGAGCAGTTCTTC.

As regards this clonotype: Relative to the germline gene, one junction end is altered; a read error may explain this. The V call is TRBV29-1, the J call TRBJ2-1; 7 bases map to TRBD1. The CDR3 has 15 residues. The germline CDR1 and CDR2 sequences are SQVTM and ANQGSEA. The CDR3 is CSVEGGTEYYHEQFF. CDR3 nucleotides: TGCAGCGTTGAAGGAGGGACAGAATACTACCATGAGCAGTTCTTC.

The CDR3: CASSELTGPGGSYEQYF. CDR3 bases: TGTGCCAGCAGTGAATTGACAGGCCCCGGAGGCTCCTACGAGCAGTACTTC. The J gene is TRBJ2-7, the V gene TRBV6-1, with D possibly TRBD1 on 6 matching bases. The V gene lost 2 bases and the J gene lost 0 bases, with 17 bases spanning the gap. Per germline, CDR1 MNHNS and CDR2 SASEGT. The CDR3 loop spans 17 amino acids.